The clone carrying this T cell receptor (beta chain) has just a few counts. Its specificity is not known. The data are from a study of CD8+ T cells in alopecia areata. It was cDNA, reverse transcribed from extracted RNA, that served as the sequencing template. Clones were sequenced by immunoSEQ multiplex PCR, and TCRdb holds only the in-frame ones, with some missing. The profile shows over 85,000 clones, 41% of them singletons. Study outcomes and limitations: It was lesional scalp, especially alopecia totalis/universalis, that showed higher clonality than normal scalp.

The sample comprised CD4+ T cells sorted from blood. This TCR was recovered from a human donor with alopecia areata.

This CDR3 is CASKPKGGSSYNSPLHF. The CDR3 DNA reads TGTGCCAGCAAACCCAAGGGGGGAAGCTCCTATAATTCACCCCTCCACTTT. J is TRBJ1-6 and V is TRBV7-2; D might be TRBD1 (6 bases). With 7 bases removed from V and 0 bases from J, the gap between germline ends came to 16 bases. This CDR3 region has 17 residues. Germline CDR1 and CDR2: SGHTA and FQGNSA.